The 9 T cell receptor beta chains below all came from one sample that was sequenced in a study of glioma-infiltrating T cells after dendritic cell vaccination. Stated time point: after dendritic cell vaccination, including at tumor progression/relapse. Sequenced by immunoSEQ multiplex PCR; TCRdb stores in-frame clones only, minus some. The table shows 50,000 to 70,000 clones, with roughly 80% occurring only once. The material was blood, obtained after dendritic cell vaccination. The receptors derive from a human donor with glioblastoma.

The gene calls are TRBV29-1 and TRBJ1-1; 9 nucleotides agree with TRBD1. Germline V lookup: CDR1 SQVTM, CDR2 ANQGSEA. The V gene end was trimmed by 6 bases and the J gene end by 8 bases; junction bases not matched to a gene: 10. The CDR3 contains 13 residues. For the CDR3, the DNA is TGCAGCGTCCTGACAGGGGGAACCGCCGAAGCTTTCTTT. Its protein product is CSVLTGGTAEAFF.

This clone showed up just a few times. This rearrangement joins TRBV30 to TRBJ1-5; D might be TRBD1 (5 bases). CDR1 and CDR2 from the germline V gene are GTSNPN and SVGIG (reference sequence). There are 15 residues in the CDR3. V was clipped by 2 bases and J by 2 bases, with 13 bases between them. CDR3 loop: CAWSRSAGRNQPQHF. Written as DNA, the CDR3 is TGTGCCTGGAGTAGGTCCGCAGGGCGCAATCAGCCCCAGCATTTT.

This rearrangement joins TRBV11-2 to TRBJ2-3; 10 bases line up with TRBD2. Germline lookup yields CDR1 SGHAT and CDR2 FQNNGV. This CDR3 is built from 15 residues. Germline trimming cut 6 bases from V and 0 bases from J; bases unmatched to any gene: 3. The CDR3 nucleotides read TGTGCCAGCAGTGGACTAGCGGTGAGCACAGATACGCAGTATTTT. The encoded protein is CASSGLAVSTDTQYF.

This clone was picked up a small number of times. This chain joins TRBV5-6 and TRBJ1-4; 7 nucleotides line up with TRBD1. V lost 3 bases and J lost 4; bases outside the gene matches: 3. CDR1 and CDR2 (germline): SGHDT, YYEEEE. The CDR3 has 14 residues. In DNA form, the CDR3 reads TGTGCCAGCAGCTGGGACAGTCTTAATGAAAAACTGTTTTTT. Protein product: CASSWDSLNEKLFF.

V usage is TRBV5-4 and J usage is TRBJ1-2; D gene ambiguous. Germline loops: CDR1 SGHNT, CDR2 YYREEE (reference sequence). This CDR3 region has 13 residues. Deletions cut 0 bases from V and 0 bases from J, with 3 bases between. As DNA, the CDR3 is TGTGCCAGCAGCTTGGCTTCTAACTATGGCTACACCTTC. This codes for CASSLASNYGYTF.

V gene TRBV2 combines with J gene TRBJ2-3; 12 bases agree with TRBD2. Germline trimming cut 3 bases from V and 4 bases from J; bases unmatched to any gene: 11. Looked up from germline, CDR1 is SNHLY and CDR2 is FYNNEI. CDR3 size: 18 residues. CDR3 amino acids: CASSEITLAGGAADTQYF. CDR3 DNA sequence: TGTGCCAGCAGTGAGATAACGCTAGCGGGGGGGGCAGCAGATACGCAGTATTTT.

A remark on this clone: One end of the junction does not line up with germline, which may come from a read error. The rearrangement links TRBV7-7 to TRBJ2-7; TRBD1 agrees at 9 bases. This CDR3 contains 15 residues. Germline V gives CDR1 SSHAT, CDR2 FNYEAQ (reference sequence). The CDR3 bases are TGTGCTAGCAGCTTAGACGGGACAGGGAGTTCTGAGCAGTACTTC. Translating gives CASSLDGTGSSEQYF. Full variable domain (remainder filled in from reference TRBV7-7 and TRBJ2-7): GAGVSQSPRYKVTKRGQDVTLRCDPISSHATLYWYQQALGQGPEFLTYFNYEAQPDKSGLPSDRFSAERPEGSISTLTIQRTEQRDSAMYRCASSLDGTGSSEQYFGPGTRLTVT.

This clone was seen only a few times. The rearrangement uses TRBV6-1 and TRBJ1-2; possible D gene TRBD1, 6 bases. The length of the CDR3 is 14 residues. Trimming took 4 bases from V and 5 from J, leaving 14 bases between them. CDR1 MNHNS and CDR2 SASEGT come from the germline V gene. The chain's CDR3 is CASSADSGSYGYTF. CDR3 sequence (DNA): TGTGCCAGCAGTGCGGACAGTGGTTCTTATGGCTACACCTTC.

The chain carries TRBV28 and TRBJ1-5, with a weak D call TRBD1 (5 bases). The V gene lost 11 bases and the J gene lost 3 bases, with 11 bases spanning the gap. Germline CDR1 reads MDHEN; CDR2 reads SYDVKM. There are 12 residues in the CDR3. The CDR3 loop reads CAGGLVNQPQHF. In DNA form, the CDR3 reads TGTGCCGGGGGGTTGGTCAATCAGCCCCAGCATTTT. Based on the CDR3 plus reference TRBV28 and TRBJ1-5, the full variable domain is DVKVTQSSRYLVKRTGEKVFLECVQDMDHENMFWYRQDPGLGLRLIYFSYDVKMKEKGDIPEGYSVSREKKERFSLILESASTNQTSMYLCAGGLVNQPQHFGDGTRLSIL.